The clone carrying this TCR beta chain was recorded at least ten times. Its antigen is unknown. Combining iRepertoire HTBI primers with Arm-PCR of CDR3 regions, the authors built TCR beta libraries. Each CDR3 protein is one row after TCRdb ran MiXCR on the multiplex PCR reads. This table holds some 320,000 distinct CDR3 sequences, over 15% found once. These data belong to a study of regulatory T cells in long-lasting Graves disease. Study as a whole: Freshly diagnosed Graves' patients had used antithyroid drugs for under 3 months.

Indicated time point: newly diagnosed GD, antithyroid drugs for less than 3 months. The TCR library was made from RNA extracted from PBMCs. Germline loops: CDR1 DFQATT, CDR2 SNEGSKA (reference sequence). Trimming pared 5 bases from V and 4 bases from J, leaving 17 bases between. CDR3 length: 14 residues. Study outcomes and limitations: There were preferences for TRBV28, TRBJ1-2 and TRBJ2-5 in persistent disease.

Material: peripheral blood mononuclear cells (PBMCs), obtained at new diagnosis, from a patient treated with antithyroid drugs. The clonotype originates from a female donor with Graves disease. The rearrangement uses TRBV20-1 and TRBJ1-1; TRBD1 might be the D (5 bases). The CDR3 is CSAERLGEVTEAFF. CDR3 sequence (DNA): TGCAGTGCTGAGCGCTTGGGGGAGGTCACTGAAGCTTTCTTT.